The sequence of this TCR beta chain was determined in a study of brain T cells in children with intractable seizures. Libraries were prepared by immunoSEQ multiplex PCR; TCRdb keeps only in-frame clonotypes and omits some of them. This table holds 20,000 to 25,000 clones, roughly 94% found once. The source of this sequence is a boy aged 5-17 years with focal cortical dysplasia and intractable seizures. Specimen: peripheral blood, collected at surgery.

CDR3 residues: CASSLGGQGFWGQRETQYF. In DNA, the CDR3 is TGTGCCAGCAGCTTGGGGGGACAGGGGTTTTGGGGTCAACGAGAGACCCAGTACTTC. This chain connects TRBV5-4 to TRBJ2-5, with TRBD1 identical over 10 bases. After removal of 0 bases from V and 4 bases from J, the junction contained 15 bases not matched to a gene. This CDR3 is built from 19 residues. Germline V gene sequence: CDR1 SGHNT, CDR2 YYREEE (reference sequence).